A single sample is the source of the 28 T cell receptor beta chains below, sequenced in a study of CD8+ T cells in alopecia areata. Extracted RNA was reverse transcribed into cDNA, the sequencing template. The table came from immunoSEQ multiplex PCR; TCRdb's copy has only in-frame clones and leaves some out. In the table there are approximately 210,000 clones, just over 65% of which are singletons. Treatment noted: oral pan-JAK inhibitor, 5-10 mg twice daily. This material consisted of CD4+ T cells sorted from blood, taken around week 44, from a patient treated with tofacitinib. The receptors come from a human donor with alopecia areata.

The CDR3 nucleotides read TGCGCCAGCAGCGATAACCCCTCTGGGGCCAACGTCCTGACTTTC. Translating it yields CASSDNPSGANVLTF. The genes are TRBV5-1 and TRBJ2-6; D is undetermined. The V end was cut by 4 bases, the J end by 0 bases, with 8 bases between. The germline gives CDR1 SGHRS, CDR2 YFSETQ. CDR3 length: 15 residues.

The chain couples TRBV7-3 to TRBJ2-3, with D perhaps TRBD2 (7 bases). CDR3 length: 14 amino acids. Germline CDR1 is SGHTA and CDR2 is FQGTGA. V lost 5 bases and J 10 bases, leaving 19 bases between the germline ends. The CDR3 sequence is CASSPDSQGGAQYF. In DNA form, the CDR3 reads TGTGCCAGCAGCCCGGACTCCCAAGGGGGGGCGCAGTATTTT.

The sample holds a few counts of this clone. The sample carries other DNA sequences with the same CDR3. J is TRBJ2-7 and V is TRBV5-1, with TRBD1 matching over 7 bases. Germline V CDR1 and CDR2: SGHRS, YFSETQ. This CDR3 is 13 amino acids long. V lost 0 bases, J lost 7 bases, and 4 bases stayed unmatched. CDR3 nucleotides: TGCGCCAGCAGCTTGGAGACAGGGTGGGAGCAGTACTTC. It codes for CASSLETGWEQYF.

V and J are TRBV4-3 and TRBJ2-2, with a weak D call TRBD1 (5 bases). Trimming removed 0 bases at V and 6 bases at J, with 11 bases between. The germline V gene encodes CDR1 LGHNA and CDR2 YSLEER. The CDR3 consists of 15 residues. This CDR3 is CASSQESQGAGELFF. The CDR3, as DNA: TGCGCCAGCAGCCAAGAATCGCAGGGTGCCGGGGAGCTGTTTTTT.

The CDR3 region has the DNA TGTGCCAGTCGTTTTCTCGTCGAGCAGTACTTC. Its translation is CASRFLVEQYF. The chain couples TRBV6-1 to TRBJ2-7; D is ambiguous. The CDR3 length is 11 residues. The germline gives CDR1 MNHNS, CDR2 SASEGT. The V end was cut by 9 bases, the J end by 6 bases, with 12 bases between.

This chain joins TRBV4-3 and TRBJ2-1; D gene uncertain. The CDR3 extends over 13 amino acids. The germline V gene encodes CDR1 LGHNA and CDR2 YSLEER. V lost 3 bases and J lost 7, with 10 bases in between. CDR3 nucleotide sequence: TGCGCCAGCAGCCATGCGAAAGGGAATGAGCAGTTCTTC. This encodes CASSHAKGNEQFF.

J is TRBJ2-2 and V is TRBV5-6; TRBD1 matches at 7 bases. The germline V gene encodes CDR1 SGHDT and CDR2 YYEEEE. V was clipped by 2 bases and J by 2 bases; unmatched bases: 6. The CDR3 runs to 16 residues. The CDR3 spells CASSFDRASNTGELFF. The CDR3, as DNA: TGTGCCAGCAGCTTTGACAGGGCCTCTAACACCGGGGAGCTGTTTTTT.

The rearrangement joins TRBV29-1 to TRBJ2-7, with D maybe TRBD2 (7 bases). With 3 bases removed from V and 6 bases from J, the gap between germline ends came to 24 bases. The CDR3 covers 16 residues. Germline V lookup: CDR1 SQVTM, CDR2 ANQGSEA. The CDR3 DNA follows: TGCAGCGTTGATTCGGGGGGCAGAACTTCCCAAAGCGAGCAGTACTTC. Translation: CSVDSGGRTSQSEQYF.

The chain has TRBV5-1 and TRBJ2-1, with D possibly TRBD1 on 6 matching bases. Germline-derived CDR1 and CDR2 are SGHRS and YFSETQ. V lost 3 bases to trimming and J lost 6 bases, with 13 bases between them. This CDR3 is 14 amino acids long. CDR3 sequence: CASSSQGSGNEQFF. The DNA of the CDR3 is TGCGCCAGCAGCTCACAGGGTAGTGGCAATGAGCAGTTCTTC.

V is TRBV2 and J is TRBJ1-1, with a tentative D call TRBD1 (5 bases). The CDR3 totals 13 residues. V shed 2 bases and J shed 8 bases, with 12 bases lying between them. Germline V gene sequence: CDR1 SNHLY, CDR2 FYNNEI. CDR3 sequence (DNA): TGTGCCAGCAGTGAAACGGTGGCAGGGGAAGCTTTCTTT. Residues: CASSETVAGEAFF.

In its sample, this clone was seen once. The V gene is TRBV11-3, the J gene TRBJ2-3, with a possible D match to TRBD2 (6 bases). Germline V gives CDR1 SGHNT, CDR2 YENEEA. The CDR3 runs 15 residues. V was pared by 5 bases and J by 8 bases, with 20 bases between. DNA of the CDR3: TGTGCCAGCAGCGATGGGAACCGGGACTTCGGTACGCAGTATTTT. It is translated as CASSDGNRDFGTQYF.

The V call is TRBV18, the J call TRBJ2-3; D remains unclear. This CDR3 is 15 amino acids long. Trimming removed 0 bases from V and 0 bases from J, with 7 bases in between. CDR1 and CDR2 (germline): KGHSH, LQKENI. The DNA for the CDR3 is TGTGCCAGCTCACCACCGTCGACTAGCACAGATACGCAGTATTTT. It encodes CASSPPSTSTDTQYF. The entire variable domain, with the rest obtained from reference TRBV18 and TRBJ2-3, is as follows: NAGVMQNPRHLVRRRGQEARLRCSPMKGHSHVYWYRQLPEEGLKFMVYLQKENIIDESGMPKERFSAEFPKEGPSILRIQQVVRGDSAAYFCASSPPSTSTDTQYFGPGTRLTVL.

The chain carries TRBV7-2 and TRBJ2-1; 7 bases are a match to TRBD1. J was trimmed by 2 bases and V by 5 bases; bases with no gene match: 6. The CDR3 loop spans 15 amino acids. Germline values: CDR1 SGHTA, CDR2 FQGNSA. The CDR3 DNA sequence: TGTGCCAGCAGCCATTCGGGACAGACCTACAATGAGCAGTTCTTC. It is translated as CASSHSGQTYNEQFF.

This clone was found many times. The rearrangement uses TRBV29-1 and TRBJ2-1; D is tentatively TRBD1 or TRBD2 (5 bases each). Germline V gene sequence: CDR1 SQVTM, CDR2 ANQGSEA. This CDR3 spans 11 amino acids. The V end lost 7 bases, the J end lost 9 bases, and 13 bases lay between the germline ends. In DNA form, the CDR3 reads TGCAGCGAGGGGAAGGGGAGTGAGCAGTTCTTC. It translates to CSEGKGSEQFF.

This clone was picked up a small number of times. The chain joins TRBV5-6 to TRBJ1-2, with TRBD1 as a possible D gene (5 bases). This CDR3 comprises 14 residues. Per the germline V gene, CDR1 is SGHDT and CDR2 is YYEEEE. With 2 bases removed from V and 6 bases from J, the gap between germline ends came to 14 bases. The CDR3 DNA reads as TGTGCCAGCAGCTTAGGACACTCGTGGGATGGCTACACCTTC. Protein: CASSLGHSWDGYTF.

This clone was counted a few times. The V and J genes are TRBV6-6 and TRBJ2-5; tentatively, D is TRBD1 (6 bases). The germline gives CDR1 MNHNY, CDR2 SVGAGI (reference sequence). The CDR3 extends over 13 amino acids. With 5 bases removed from V and 5 bases from J, the gap between germline ends came to 12 bases. CDR3 in amino acids: CASSAVGGETQYF. In DNA form, the CDR3 reads TGTGCCAGCAGTGCCGTTGGGGGCGAGACCCAGTACTTC.

This chain joins TRBV19 and TRBJ1-2; a weak D match, TRBD1 (6 bases). CDR3 length equals 14 residues. V shed 6 bases and J shed 3 bases, with 14 bases lying between them. CDR1 and CDR2 (germline): LNHDA, SQIVND (reference sequence). The CDR3 region is CASRQQGADYGYTF. The CDR3 coding sequence is TGTGCCAGTAGGCAACAGGGTGCAGACTATGGCTACACCTTC.

This clone was counted only a few times. This chain joins TRBV5-1 and TRBJ2-7; 8 bases line up with TRBD2. CDR3 length: 15 residues. After removal of 0 bases from V and 5 bases from J, the junction contained 7 bases not matched to a gene. Germline-derived CDR1 and CDR2 are SGHRS and YFSETQ. The chain's CDR3 is CASSLGRGARDEQYF. The CDR3 nucleotides are TGCGCCAGCAGCTTGGGGCGGGGGGCCCGGGACGAGCAGTACTTC.

This clone was counted once. This chain uses TRBV2 with TRBJ2-5; TRBD1 aligns across 9 bases. There are 12 residues in the CDR3. After removal of 8 bases from V and 2 bases from J, the junction contained 0 bases not matched to a gene. Germline CDR1 and CDR2: SNHLY and FYNNEI. CDR3 in amino acids: CASGTGQETQYF. The CDR3 DNA reads TGTGCCAGCGGGACAGGGCAAGAGACCCAGTACTTC.

This CDR3 reads CASSTGQYNQPQHF. CDR3 DNA: TGTGCCAGCAGCACCGGACAGTACAATCAGCCCCAGCATTTT. This chain uses TRBV7-2 with TRBJ1-5; a possible D gene is TRBD1 (6 bases). The CDR3 is 14 amino acids. V shed 5 bases and J shed 3 bases, with 11 bases lying between them. The V gene's germline CDR1 is SGHTA and CDR2 FQGNSA.

This clone has a count of ten or more. Distinct nucleotide sequences in the sample also encode this CDR3. The rearrangement uses TRBV29-1 and TRBJ2-6; D is undetermined. From germline, CDR1 is SQVTM and CDR2 ANQGSEA. The CDR3 runs 13 residues. V was cut by 4 bases and J by 0 bases, with 4 bases left in between. The DNA of the CDR3 is TGCAGCGTTGCTCCCTCTGGGGCCAACGTCCTGACTTTC. Its translation is CSVAPSGANVLTF.

V gene TRBV29-1 combines with J gene TRBJ1-2, with 7 bases matching TRBD1. This CDR3 spans 14 amino acids. From germline, CDR1 is SQVTM and CDR2 ANQGSEA. Trimming at V came to 5 bases and at J to 5 bases, leaving 11 bases not matched to a gene. The CDR3 loop reads CSVSQTGLGYGYTF. The DNA of the CDR3 is TGCAGCGTTTCCCAGACAGGGTTGGGGTATGGCTACACCTTC.

This clone was seen a few times. The chain carries TRBV14 and TRBJ1-4; 8 bases are shared with TRBD1. The CDR3 length is 14 residues. CDR1 SGHDN and CDR2 FVKESK come from the germline V gene. With V trimmed by 3 bases and J by 6 bases, 3 bases remained unmatched. DNA of the CDR3: TGTGCCAGCAGCCACCGGGACAGGCATGAAAAACTGTTTTTT. Amino acids: CASSHRDRHEKLFF.

The chain is built from TRBV4-1 and TRBJ1-4; 8 bases agree with TRBD1. Germline V gene data show CDR1 as MGHRA and CDR2 as YSYEKL. This CDR3 is 15 amino acids long. J gave up 6 bases and V 1 base, and 4 bases lay outside the gene matches. CDR3 in amino acids: CASSQAGGVYEKLFF. In DNA, the CDR3 is TGCGCCAGCAGCCAAGCAGGGGGCGTTTATGAAAAACTGTTTTTT.

This clone has more than one count but fewer than ten. This chain uses TRBV5-1 with TRBJ2-3; 14 positions agree with TRBD2. In germline, CDR1 is SGHRS, CDR2 YFSETQ. The CDR3 is 19 amino acids. V was clipped by 4 bases and J by 5 bases; unmatched bases: 15. The CDR3 DNA reads TGCGCCAGCAGCCGCCCTGGGACTAGCGGGGGCCGGCCCGGAGATACGCAGTATTTT. This sequence encodes CASSRPGTSGGRPGDTQYF.

J is TRBJ2-3 and V is TRBV5-1; D gene ambiguous. Germline CDR1 is SGHRS and CDR2 is YFSETQ. This CDR3 is 15 amino acids long. V lost 4 bases to trimming and J lost 3 bases, with 15 bases between them. The CDR3 region has the DNA TGCGCCAGCAGCGTAAGTCCCCGAGCGACAGATACGCAGTATTTT. This translates into CASSVSPRATDTQYF.

The CDR3 loop reads CASSYIESTEAFF. The CDR3 bases are TGTGCCAGCAGTTACATTGAGAGCACTGAAGCTTTCTTT. The chain uses TRBV6-5 and TRBJ1-1; D gene unclear. Trimming removed 2 bases from V and 4 bases from J, with 8 bases in between. Germline CDR1 reads MNHEY; CDR2 reads SVGAGI. The CDR3 runs to 13 residues.

This chain uses TRBV7-9 with TRBJ2-3; D possibly corresponds to TRBD2 (7 bases). The germline V gene has CDR1 SEHNR and CDR2 FQNEAQ (reference sequence). CDR3 size: 12 residues. V was shortened by 10 bases and J by 3 bases, with 11 bases between the two germline ends. Written as DNA, the CDR3 is TGTGCCATTCGGGGGGCTACAGATACGCAGTATTTT. This codes for CAIRGATDTQYF.